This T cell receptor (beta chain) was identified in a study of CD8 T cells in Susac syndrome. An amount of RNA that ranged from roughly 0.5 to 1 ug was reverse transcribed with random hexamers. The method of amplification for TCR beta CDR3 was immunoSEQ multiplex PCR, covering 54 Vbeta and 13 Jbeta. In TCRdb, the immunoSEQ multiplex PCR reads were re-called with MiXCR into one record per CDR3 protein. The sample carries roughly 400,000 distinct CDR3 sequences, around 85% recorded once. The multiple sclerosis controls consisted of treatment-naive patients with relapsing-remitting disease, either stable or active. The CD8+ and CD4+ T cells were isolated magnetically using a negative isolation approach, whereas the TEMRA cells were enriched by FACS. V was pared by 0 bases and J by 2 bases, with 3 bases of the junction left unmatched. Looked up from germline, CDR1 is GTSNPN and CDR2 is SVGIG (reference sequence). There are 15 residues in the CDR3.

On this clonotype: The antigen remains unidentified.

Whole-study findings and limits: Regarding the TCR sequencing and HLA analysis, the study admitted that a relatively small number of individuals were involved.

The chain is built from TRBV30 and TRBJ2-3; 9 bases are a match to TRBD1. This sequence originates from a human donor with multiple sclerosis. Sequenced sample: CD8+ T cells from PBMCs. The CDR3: CAWSVQGAITDTQYF. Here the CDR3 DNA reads TGTGCCTGGAGTGTACAGGGGGCGATCACAGATACGCAGTATTTT.